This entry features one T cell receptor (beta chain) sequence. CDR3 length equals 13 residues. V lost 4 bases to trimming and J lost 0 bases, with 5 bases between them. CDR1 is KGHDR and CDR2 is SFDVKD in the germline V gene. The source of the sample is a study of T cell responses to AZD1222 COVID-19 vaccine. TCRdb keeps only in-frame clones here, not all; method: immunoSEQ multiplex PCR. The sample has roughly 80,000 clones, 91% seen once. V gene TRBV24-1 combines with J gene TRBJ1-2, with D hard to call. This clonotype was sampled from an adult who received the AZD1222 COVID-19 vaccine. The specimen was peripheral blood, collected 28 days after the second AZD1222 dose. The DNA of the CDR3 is TGTGCCACCAGTGACGGAACTAACTATGGCTACACCTTC. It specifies CATSDGTNYGYTF.